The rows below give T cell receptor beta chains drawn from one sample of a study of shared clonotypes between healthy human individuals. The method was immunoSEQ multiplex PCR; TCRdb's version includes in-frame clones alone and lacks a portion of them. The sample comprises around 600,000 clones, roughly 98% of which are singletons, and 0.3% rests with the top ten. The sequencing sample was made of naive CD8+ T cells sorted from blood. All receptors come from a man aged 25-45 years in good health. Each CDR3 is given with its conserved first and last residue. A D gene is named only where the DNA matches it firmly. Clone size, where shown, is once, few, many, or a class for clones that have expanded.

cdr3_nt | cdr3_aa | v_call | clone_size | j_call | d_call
TGTGCCAGCAGCGTCCCAACTGGGGGATCCTCTGGAAACACCATATATTTT | CASSVPTGGSSGNTIYF | TRBV9 | . | TRBJ1-3 | .
TGTGCCAGGCAGGGGACGGTGAACTATGGCTACACCTTC | CARQGTVNYGYTF | TRBV2 | once | TRBJ1-2 | .
TGTGCCAGCAGCGGCGGGACAGGCACCTACGAGCAGTACTTC | CASSGGTGTYEQYF | TRBV9 | once | TRBJ2-7 | TRBD1
TGTGCCAGCAGTGGACTTTATATGGGTGGCTACACCTTC | CASSGLYMGGYTF | TRBV27 | . | TRBJ1-2 | .
TGTGCCAGCAGTGACTACGCCTACGAGCAGTACTTC | CASSDYAYEQYF | TRBV25-1 | once | TRBJ2-7 | .
TGCAGCGCATTGGGGGACGGTTCGAGCTCCTACGAGCAGTACTTC | CSALGDGSSSYEQYF | TRBV29-1 | . | TRBJ2-7 | .
TGTGCCAGCAGTTCGAGGACTAGCGGGGTTAACGAGCAGTACTTC | CASSSRTSGVNEQYF | TRBV28 | . | TRBJ2-7 | TRBD2
TGTGCCAGCAGCCCGCCCAGGGGGCCGTACAATGAGCAGTTCTTC | CASSPPRGPYNEQFF | TRBV7-9 | . | TRBJ2-1 | TRBD1
TGTGCCAGCAGCCCCCCCTCTTCGCAAGAGACCCAGTACTTC | CASSPPSSQETQYF | TRBV7-9 | . | TRBJ2-5 | .
TGTGCCAGCTCCCTAGCGGGAGGTTCTCCGACAGATACGCAGTATTTT | CASSLAGGSPTDTQYF | TRBV27 | . | TRBJ2-3 | TRBD2
TGTGCCAGCAGTTCCGTGGGGAACTATGGCTACACCTTC | CASSSVGNYGYTF | TRBV6-5 | . | TRBJ1-2 | .
TGTGCCATCAGTGAGTCTTCTAGCGGAGGAGGCTCCTACAATGAGCAGTTCTTC | CAISESSSGGGSYNEQFF | TRBV10-3 | . | TRBJ2-1 | TRBD2
TGTGCCAGCAGCCCACGCGCGAGGAGCTCCTACAATGAGCAGTTCTTC | CASSPRARSSYNEQFF | TRBV11-3 | . | TRBJ2-1 | .
TGTGCCAGCAGCTTAGTAACAGGGGGAGCCTACGAGCAGTACTTC | CASSLVTGGAYEQYF | TRBV7-9 | . | TRBJ2-7 | TRBD1
TGCGCCAGCAGCCCCGGGACTAGACCGTACGAGCAGTACTTC | CASSPGTRPYEQYF | TRBV4-1 | . | TRBJ2-7 | TRBD2
TGCGCCAGCAGCCAAGAAAACAGGGTAGACTACGAGCAGTACTTC | CASSQENRVDYEQYF | TRBV4-1 | . | TRBJ2-7 | .
TGTGCCAGCAGCACTCAGCGGGACATCCCCTACAATGAGCAGTTCTTC | CASSTQRDIPYNEQFF | TRBV21-1 | . | TRBJ2-1 | .
TGCAGCGTGAGCCCCGGCGGGGATGAGCAGTACTTC | CSVSPGGDEQYF | TRBV29-1 | . | TRBJ2-7 | .
TGTGCCAGCAGTTTAAGAAGACTCCTAAGAACTAACTATGGCTACACCTTC | CASSLRRLLRTNYGYTF | TRBV28 | few | TRBJ1-2 | .
TGCGCCAGCAGCTTGCAGATGGGACGGGAGAACTACAATGAGCAGTTCTTC | CASSLQMGRENYNEQFF | TRBV5-1 | . | TRBJ2-1 | .
TGCGCCAGCAGCCAAGAGGGTATGCAGGGGGATGCTAGCAATCAGCCCCAGCATTTT | CASSQEGMQGDASNQPQHF | TRBV4-1 | . | TRBJ1-5 | TRBD1
TGTGCCAGCAGCCTTGGACACTCCACTGAAGCTTTCTTT | CASSLGHSTEAFF | TRBV11-2 | . | TRBJ1-1 | .
TGTGCCAGCTCACCACCGCCAGAGCGGAGGGTGGGTCGCGAGCAGTACTTC | CASSPPPERRVGREQYF | TRBV18 | . | TRBJ2-7 | .
TGTGCCAGCAGCCTAGGGACAGGCTACGAGCAGTACTTC | CASSLGTGYEQYF | TRBV14 | once | TRBJ2-7 | TRBD1
TGTGCCACCAGCACGACAGGGTACACTGAAGCTTTCTTT | CATSTTGYTEAFF | TRBV15 | . | TRBJ1-1 | TRBD1
TGTGCCAGCAGCCCCTGGGCTAGCGGGAACTACGAGCAGTACTTC | CASSPWASGNYEQYF | TRBV5-5 | . | TRBJ2-7 | TRBD2
TGCGCCAGCAGCCACCGAGTCGCCTACGAGCAGTACTTC | CASSHRVAYEQYF | TRBV4-1 | once | TRBJ2-7 | .
TGCAGTGCCGTTACCCTAGGAGGCGGGTTCTTC | CSAVTLGGGFF | TRBV20-1 | . | TRBJ1-2 | .
TGTGCCAGCAGCCCTTCCAACCGGGGACTTACCTACGAGCAGTACTTC | CASSPSNRGLTYEQYF | TRBV11-2 | . | TRBJ2-7 | .